The clone carrying this T cell receptor beta chain was seen a few times. What it recognizes is unknown. The data were obtained in a study of cytomegalovirus exposure and HLA in healthy donors. Study conclusions and caveats: Sequences of the TCR beta chain were said to predict the HLA-A and HLA-B alleles of most subjects accurately. In an earlier analysis, in some 500 donors, most V segments appeared productive either ~87% or ~30% of the time. Relative to the approximately 670-donor mean, N-insertions were reportedly fewer in an Asian-associated ancestry cluster in a later analysis.

PCR involved 60 Vbeta and 13 Jbeta primers. Produced via immunoSEQ multiplex PCR; TCRdb's table is partial and in-frame only. This table holds 100,000 to 150,000 clones, roughly 74% found once. Material: PBMCs. This sequence originates from a woman aged 45-60 years in good health and CMV-seropositive.

As DNA, the CDR3 is TGCGCCAGCAGCCAAGTCCTCGTCTTTGAAAAACTGTTTTTT. Translating gives CASSQVLVFEKLFF. The gene calls are TRBV4-1 and TRBJ1-4; D is ambiguous. CDR3 length: 14 residues. From germline, CDR1 is MGHRA and CDR2 YSYEKL. The V end lost 1 base, the J end lost 7 bases, and 10 bases lay between the germline ends.